The clone carrying this T cell receptor (beta chain) turned up a few times. What it binds is not known. This sample was taken from a study of identical twins. Whole-study findings and limits: Cord blood's abundant beta clonotypes had fewer insertions, unlike memory repertoires.

TCRdb re-called the 5' RACE reads through MiXCR, storing one row per CDR3 protein. Of about 260,000 distinct CDR3 sequences in the sample, roughly 7% were seen once. Germline CDR1 is SGHTA and CDR2 is FQGNSA. V was pared by 3 bases and J by 4 bases, with 5 bases of the junction left unmatched. This CDR3 has 15 amino acids. The same data also contributed to another study, on yellow fever vaccine responses in identical twins.

V usage is TRBV7-2 and J usage is TRBJ1-4; 7 bases map to TRBD1. This receptor was taken from a woman in her late teens or twenties in good health. Material: memory (CD45RO+) T cells sorted from blood. The CDR3 DNA is TGTGCCAGCAGCTTGGGGACAGCCCTTAATGAAAAACTGTTTTTT. Its translation is CASSLGTALNEKLFF. Combining the CDR3 with reference TRBV7-2 and TRBJ1-4 gives the whole variable domain GAGVSQSPSNKVTEKGKDVELRCDPISGHTALYWYRQSLGQGLEFLIYFQGNSAPDKSGLPSDRFSAERTGGSVSTLTIQRTQQEDSAVYLCASSLGTALNEKLFFGSGTQLSVL.